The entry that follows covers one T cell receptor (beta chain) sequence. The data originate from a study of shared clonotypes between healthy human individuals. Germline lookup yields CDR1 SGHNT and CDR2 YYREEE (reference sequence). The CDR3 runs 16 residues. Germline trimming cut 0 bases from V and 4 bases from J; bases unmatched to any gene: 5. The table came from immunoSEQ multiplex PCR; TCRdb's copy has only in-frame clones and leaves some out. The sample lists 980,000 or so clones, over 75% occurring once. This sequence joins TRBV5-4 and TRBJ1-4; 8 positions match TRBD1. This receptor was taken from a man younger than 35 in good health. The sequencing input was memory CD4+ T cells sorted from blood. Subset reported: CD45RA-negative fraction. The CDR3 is CASSLASGGGNEKLFF. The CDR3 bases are TGTGCCAGCAGCTTGGCCTCAGGGGGCGGTAATGAAAAACTGTTTTTT. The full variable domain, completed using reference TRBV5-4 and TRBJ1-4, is ETGVTQSPTHLIKTRGQQVTLRCSSQSGHNTVSWYQQALGQGPQFIFQYYREEENGRGNFPPRFSGLQFPNYSSELNVNALELDDSALYLCASSLASGGGNEKLFFGSGTQLSVL.